This T cell receptor beta chain was sequenced for a study of OX40 agonist ivuxolimab in advanced cancers. In the study overall: Checkpoint inhibitors had been given previously to around 38% of patients.

The CDR3 spans 14 residues. Trimming removed 3 bases from V and 2 bases from J, with 12 bases in between. Germline CDR1 reads SGHRS; CDR2 reads YFSETQ. As concerns this clone: The target antigen is unknown.

Findings of the study overall: Antigens targeted by the expanded peripheral T cells were not determined. CD8+ T cells were the subset that, on average, had more expanded clones than CD4+.

This table comes from immunoSEQ multiplex PCR, and its TCRdb copy is limited to in-frame clones, with some not included. Among tens of thousands of clones, 87% were seen once, and the ten largest hold around 1.5%. The receptor was isolated from an adult with an advanced solid tumor such as melanoma, head and neck, liver or kidney cancer. This specimen was CD4+ or CD8+ T cells sorted from blood, taken in a trial of the OX40 agonist ivuxolimab. J is TRBJ2-7 and V is TRBV5-1; D is perhaps TRBD1 (6 bases). The DNA for the CDR3 is TGCGCCAGCAGCTCCGGGACATCCACCTACGAGCAGTACTTC. Residues: CASSSGTSTYEQYF.